The 4 T cell receptor beta chains given below trace back to one sample, sequenced in a study of blood T cells in healthy people across ages. A second PCR, run for roughly 7 to 11 cycles, used a sample-barcoded 5' primer plus a J-beta primer mix. One entry per CDR3 protein results from TCRdb running MiXCR on the 5' RACE reads. The repertoire includes approximately 800,000 distinct CDR3 sequences, approximately 67% of them detected once, and about 30% sits in the top ten. The material sequenced was blood. The receptors here all came from a man aged 25-45 years in good health.

The chain couples TRBV28 to TRBJ2-6; D is undetermined. The germline gives CDR1 MDHEN, CDR2 SYDVKM. The CDR3 has 15 residues. Trimming left V 6 bases short and J 4 bases short, with 13 bases between. Here the CDR3 reads CASSRNLGGANVLTF. The CDR3 DNA is TGTGCCAGCAGCAGGAATTTAGGGGGGGCCAACGTCCTGACTTTC.

This chain joins TRBV12-3 or TRBV12-4 and TRBJ1-2; D unclear. The V gene lost 6 bases and the J gene lost 8 bases, with 16 bases spanning the gap. This CDR3 has 13 amino acids. This chain's CDR3 is CASSSDPGRGYTF. The CDR3 DNA is TGTGCCAGCAGCTCAGACCCGGGGAGGGGCTACACCTTC.

The genes are TRBV7-2 and TRBJ1-6, with 7 bases that match TRBD1. The CDR3 covers 15 residues. Unmatched junction bases numbered 7, after V lost 3 bases and J lost 8 bases. Per germline, CDR1 SGHTA and CDR2 FQGNSA. CDR3 region: CASSFPDRADSPLHF. The DNA of the CDR3 is TGTGCCAGCAGCTTTCCCGACAGGGCAGATTCACCCCTCCACTTT.

This clonotype was detected a few times. The J gene is TRBJ2-5, the V gene TRBV14, with D uncertain. Trimming shortened V by 0 bases and J by 5 bases, and 13 bases separated the two germline ends. CDR3 length equals 15 residues. Germline CDR1 SGHDN, CDR2 FVKESK. CDR3 residues: CASSQDLKRMETQYF. In nucleotides, the CDR3 is TGTGCCAGCAGCCAAGATCTTAAGAGAATGGAGACCCAGTACTTC.